A selection of T cell receptor beta chains follows, all from one sample in a study of cytomegalovirus exposure and HLA in healthy donors. Profiled with immunoSEQ multiplex PCR; TCRdb holds only in-frame clones, not every one. The sample yields about 120,000 clones, about 73% seen once. The material sequenced was PBMCs. These receptors were taken from a woman in her thirties or forties in good health and CMV-seropositive. CDR3s leave out the opening cysteine and the closing phenylalanine or tryptophan. Each record gives: CDR3 length, V gene, CDR3 protein.

length: 12; V: TRBV2; CDR3: ASTGGLITDTQY
length: 12; V: TRBV2; CDR3: ASMRDRGTYGYT
length: 12; V: TRBV7-2; CDR3: ASSRGGLWGTQY
length: 12; V: TRBV2; CDR3: ASSEAPKGDGYT
length: 14; V: TRBV4-3; CDR3: ASSLLGTGRQSPLH
length: 14; V: TRBV19; CDR3: ASSTPEGQGSQPQH
length: 12; V: TRBV7-3; CDR3: ASSLNSGGTEAF
length: 12; V: TRBV7-2; CDR3: ASSLDSMNTEAF
length: 13; V: TRBV5-5; CDR3: ASSFTSAGTGELF
length: 11; V: TRBV2; CDR3: ASRVDRAYEQY
length: 12; V: TRBV5-1; CDR3: ASSGGQDNYGYT
length: 11; V: TRBV5-1; CDR3: ASSLAGTDEAF
length: 12; V: TRBV29-1; CDR3: SVGTGGRDQPQH
length: 14; V: TRBV7-2; CDR3: ASSLKSGGLRDTQY
length: 12; V: TRBV9; CDR3: ASSSGGAYNEQF
length: 12; V: TRBV6-1; CDR3: ASIQERTSYEQY
length: 10; V: TRBV29-1; CDR3: SVGADQETQY
length: 13; V: TRBV10-3; CDR3: AIRTVQGVNTEAF
length: 11; V: TRBV29-1; CDR3: SVTPDRNYGYT
length: 11; V: TRBV6-1; CDR3: ASSEAHYNEQF
length: 12; V: TRBV5-4; CDR3: ASSPGTVQETQY
length: 14; V: TRBV7-9; CDR3: ASTFRGAGLTDTQY
length: 8; V: TRBV7-9; CDR3: ASSRNEQF
length: 10; V: TRBV2; CDR3: ASSTGPTEAF
length: 13; V: TRBV4-1; CDR3: ASSHPTGANTEAF
length: 13; V: TRBV7-9; CDR3: ASSLGTATPYGYT
length: 11; V: TRBV19; CDR3: ASIDRGNTEAF